One and the same sample provided the 13 T cell receptor beta chains below, sequenced in a study of T cell repertoires in cytomegalovirus infection. Their cognate antigens are unknown. TCRdb called the reads again in MiXCR, with one record for every CDR3 protein. The profile shows approximately 1,000,000 distinct CDR3 sequences, around 30% of them singletons. Sequenced here: cultured CD8+ T cells from PBMCs, sampled from culture after CMV antigen stimulation. The receptor set was obtained from a human donor in good health (CMV status not recorded). Some clones in this sample may be carry-over from other donors' samples.

This clonotype has ten or more counts. V is TRBV7-6 and J is TRBJ2-1; 7 positions agree with TRBD2. CDR3 size: 14 residues. V lost 2 bases and J lost 8; bases outside the gene matches: 6. Germline CDR1 is SGHVS and CDR2 is FNYEAQ. CDR3 coding DNA: TGTGCCAGCAGCTTACTAGCGGTCAGAGATGAGCAGTTCTTC. Its protein product is CASSLLAVRDEQFF.

The chain joins TRBV10-3 to TRBJ2-5; no firm D call. The CDR3 length is 14 residues. Germline V lookup: CDR1 ENHRY, CDR2 SYGVKD. Trimming left V 3 bases short and J 0 bases short, with 8 bases between. The CDR3 region is CAISDPDYQETQYF. CDR3 DNA: TGTGCCATCAGTGATCCGGATTACCAAGAGACCCAGTACTTC.

The V and J genes are TRBV4-1 and TRBJ2-3; TRBD2 aligns across 10 bases. Trimming cost V 3 bases and J 3 bases; bases outside gene matches: 6. The CDR3 covers 16 residues. The germline CDR1 and CDR2 sequences are MGHRA and YSYEKL. In DNA, the CDR3 is TGCGCCAGCAGCCAGAGCGGGGGGGCCGAGACAGATACGCAGTATTTT. It is translated as CASSQSGGAETDTQYF.

This clonotype was picked up many times. V and J are TRBV7-2 and TRBJ2-1, with 14 bases identical to TRBD2. The length of the CDR3 is 19 residues. Germline loops: CDR1 SGHTA, CDR2 FQGNSA. Losses at the gene ends were 5 bases for V and 0 bases for J; bases not matched to a gene: 9. The CDR3 region is CASSQTGLAGGSSYNEQFF. For the CDR3, the DNA is TGTGCCAGCAGCCAAACAGGACTAGCGGGGGGTAGCTCCTACAATGAGCAGTTCTTC.

V and J are TRBV7-6 and TRBJ2-1, with 8 nucleotides matching TRBD2. J gave up 12 bases and V 11 bases, and 15 bases lay outside the gene matches. The CDR3 totals 13 residues. Germline assignment: CDR1 SGHVS and CDR2 FNYEAQ. The CDR3 loop reads CASRGGGLDGQFF. Here the CDR3 DNA reads TGTGCCTCCCGGGGGGGGGGGTTGGATGGGCAGTTCTTC. Together with reference TRBV7-6 and TRBJ2-1, the CDR3 gives the full variable domain: GAGVSQSPRYKVTKRGQDVALRCDPISGHVSLYWYRQALGQGPEFLTYFNYEAQQDKSGLPNDRFSAERPEGSISTLTIQRTEQRDSAMYRCASRGGGLDGQFFGPGTRLTVL.

The J gene is TRBJ2-2, the V gene TRBV11-2, with a tentative D call TRBD1 (5 bases). This CDR3 spans 12 amino acids. V lost 3 bases and J lost 10, with 9 bases in between. Looked up from germline, CDR1 is SGHAT and CDR2 is FQNNGV. CDR3 coding DNA: TGTGCCAGCAGCTTCTGGGGCGCGGAGCTGTTTTTT. It codes for CASSFWGAELFF. Supplemented by reference TRBV11-2 and TRBJ2-2, the full variable domain reads EAGVAQSPRYKIIEKRQSVAFWCNPISGHATLYWYQQILGQGPKLLIQFQNNGVVDDSQLPKDRFSAERLKGVDSTLKIQPAKLEDSAVYLCASSFWGAELFFGEGSRLTVL.

The chain employs TRBV7-9 and TRBJ1-1; D unresolved. The CDR3 loop spans 15 amino acids. V was cut by 1 base and J by 1 base, with 10 bases left in between. The germline CDR1 and CDR2 sequences are SEHNR and FQNEAQ (reference sequence). The CDR3 spells CASSLDVGPNTEAFF. As DNA, the CDR3 is TGTGCCAGCAGCTTAGACGTAGGCCCGAACACTGAAGCTTTCTTT.

J is TRBJ1-5 and V is TRBV6-1; tentative D call: TRBD1 (5 bases). CDR1 is MNHNS and CDR2 is SASEGT in the germline V gene. Trimming shortened V by 2 bases and J by 2 bases, and 16 bases separated the two germline ends. This CDR3 spans 17 amino acids. As DNA, the CDR3 is TGTGCCAGCAGTGAATGGCGTCAGGGAGGAGGCAATCAGCCCCAGCATTTT. Protein: CASSEWRQGGGNQPQHF.

The V and J genes are TRBV10-3 and TRBJ2-7, with D hard to call. The CDR3 has 15 residues. The V end was cut by 3 bases, the J end by 1 base, with 13 bases between. Per the germline V gene, CDR1 is ENHRY and CDR2 is SYGVKD. The CDR3 region is CAISDPPDKSYEQYF. The CDR3 bases are TGTGCCATCAGTGACCCCCCCGACAAATCCTACGAGCAGTACTTC.

This clonotype was counted many times. The V call is TRBV7-8, the J call TRBJ1-5, with no clear D. Germline V CDR1 and CDR2: SGHVS, FQNEAQ. This CDR3 spans 12 amino acids. V lost 5 bases and J lost 6, with 8 bases in between. CDR3 in amino acids: CASSHQRQPQHF. The CDR3 bases are TGTGCCAGCAGCCACCAACGTCAGCCCCAGCATTTT.

This clonotype was seen a few times. The chain combines TRBV25-1 with TRBJ1-2; D remains ambiguous. V lost 2 bases and J 4 bases, leaving 14 bases between the germline ends. Germline lookup yields CDR1 MGHDK and CDR2 SYGVNS. CDR3 length: 15 amino acids. The CDR3 DNA reads TGTGCCAGCAGTGAACTTGACCCTTTCTCCTATGGCTACACCTTC. Translated: CASSELDPFSYGYTF.

This clonotype was seen ten or more times. The J gene is TRBJ2-1, the V gene TRBV7-8, with D tentatively TRBD2 (7 bases). Trimming pared 2 bases from V and 10 bases from J, leaving 21 bases between. The CDR3 covers 16 residues. Looked up from germline, CDR1 is SGHVS and CDR2 is FQNEAQ. The CDR3, as DNA: TGTGCCAGCAGCTTACCCCTCGTGGGGGGGCTAATGGAGCAGTTCTTC. This encodes CASSLPLVGGLMEQFF.

This clonotype has a count of ten or more. The J gene is TRBJ1-1, the V gene TRBV7-2; D not resolved. The CDR3 contains 10 residues. Trimming shortened V by 10 bases and J by 5 bases, and 8 bases separated the two germline ends. CDR1 SGHTA and CDR2 FQGNSA come from the germline V gene. The CDR3 coding sequence is TGTGCCACGCAATTTACTGAAGCTTTCTTT. It encodes CATQFTEAFF.